Sequencing of this TCR beta chain was carried out in a study of cytotoxic CD8 clonotypes in ibrutinib-treated CLL. This clone came up a few times. Using immunoSEQ multiplex PCR, the repertoire was profiled, and TCRdb retains in-frame clones only, with some absent. The table lists some 17,000 clones, around two thirds of them singletons. This CDR3 is built from 16 residues. Germline V gene lookup returns CDR1 SNHLY and CDR2 FYNNEI. The V end was cut by 8 bases, the J end by 3 bases, with 21 bases between. The origin of this receptor is a human donor with chronic lymphocytic leukemia. The rearrangement links TRBV2 to TRBJ2-3; no reliable D call. This sample comprised PBMCs, obtained after 12 months of ibrutinib treatment. The CDR3 loop reads CASQESPNFGTDTQYF. CDR3 nucleotides: TGTGCCAGCCAAGAGTCCCCAAACTTCGGGACAGATACGCAGTATTTT.